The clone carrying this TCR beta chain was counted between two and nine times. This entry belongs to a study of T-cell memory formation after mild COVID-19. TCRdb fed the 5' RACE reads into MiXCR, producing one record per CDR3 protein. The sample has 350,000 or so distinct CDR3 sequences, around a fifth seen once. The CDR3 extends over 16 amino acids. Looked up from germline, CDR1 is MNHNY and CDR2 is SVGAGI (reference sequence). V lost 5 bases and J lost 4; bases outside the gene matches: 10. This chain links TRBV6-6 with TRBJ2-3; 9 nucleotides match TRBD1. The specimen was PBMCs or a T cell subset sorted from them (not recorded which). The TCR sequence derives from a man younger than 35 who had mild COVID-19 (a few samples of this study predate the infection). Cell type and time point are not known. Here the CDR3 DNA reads TGTGCCAGCAGTAACCCCGGGACAGGGCCGTCAGATACGCAGTATTTT. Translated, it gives CASSNPGTGPSDTQYF.